Below are 13 T cell receptor beta chains sequenced from a single sample in a study of T cells in tumors after PD-1 blockade. TCRdb's copy holds only in-frame clones and misses some; the assay was immunoSEQ multiplex PCR. The sample consists of more than 50,000 clones, less than 85% of them appearing once. The sample was PBMCs, taken after anti-PD-1 treatment. Receptor source: a human donor with basal cell carcinoma.

The CDR3 DNA is TGCGCCAGCAGCCTCGTCCGGGACGGTAACACAGATACGCAGTATTTT. It encodes CASSLVRDGNTDTQYF. This rearrangement joins TRBV5-1 to TRBJ2-3, with D perhaps given as TRBD1 or TRBD2 (5 bases each). Germline loops: CDR1 SGHRS, CDR2 YFSETQ. CDR3 length equals 16 residues. V lost 4 bases, J lost 2 bases, and 17 bases lay in between.

This clone was seen a single time. The V call is TRBV7-2, the J call TRBJ2-1, with D tentatively TRBD2 (7 bases). This CDR3 has 16 amino acids. Trimming cost V 5 bases and J 4 bases, with 18 bases left between them. The germline gives CDR1 SGHTA, CDR2 FQGNSA. The CDR3 loop reads CASSPSTGGNYNEQFF. The DNA for the CDR3 is TGTGCCAGCAGCCCCTCAACGGGGGGCAATTACAATGAGCAGTTCTTC.

This clone was detected only a few times. The genes are TRBV4-1 and TRBJ1-5, with a tentative D call TRBD1 (6 bases). This CDR3 is built from 15 residues. Germline-derived CDR1 and CDR2 are MGHRA and YSYEKL. V lost 2 bases and J 5 bases, leaving 13 bases between the germline ends. In DNA, the CDR3 is TGCGCCAGCAGCCAACTCGGGGGGCGAGATCAGCCCCAGCATTTT. As protein: CASSQLGGRDQPQHF.

The rearrangement links TRBV6-5 to TRBJ1-5, with D perhaps matching TRBD1 (5 bases). V lost 11 bases to trimming and J lost 2 bases, with 13 bases between them. Per the germline V gene, CDR1 is MNHEY and CDR2 is SVGAGI. The CDR3 sequence is 13 residues long. As DNA, the CDR3 is TGTGCCTCCCAAAGGGGAGGCAATCAGCCCCAGCATTTT. Translation gives CASQRGGNQPQHF.

The chain combines TRBV6-4 with TRBJ1-2; a possible D gene is TRBD1 (6 bases). CDR1 and CDR2 (germline): MRHNA, SNTAGT. V dropped 4 bases and J dropped 4 bases, with 16 bases sitting between them. This CDR3 spans 15 amino acids. The CDR3 bases are TGTGCCAGCAGTGCCTCCTCTACAGGGTCCTATGGCTACACCTTC. Residues: CASSASSTGSYGYTF.

The CDR3 region is CASSLSETGTYEQYF. The CDR3 DNA reads as TGTGCCAGCAGTTTATCCGAGACAGGGACCTACGAGCAGTACTTC. The V and J genes are TRBV27 and TRBJ2-7; 7 bases align to TRBD1. The CDR3 consists of 15 residues. J was trimmed by 2 bases and V by 0 bases; bases with no gene match: 4. The germline CDR1 and CDR2 sequences are MNHEY and SMNVEV (reference sequence).

This chain links TRBV30 with TRBJ1-2, with D hard to call. The germline gives CDR1 GTSNPN, CDR2 SVGIG (reference sequence). The CDR3 has 13 residues. Trimming took off 2 bases at V and 6 bases at J, with 13 bases between the two ends. The CDR3 is CAWSRNRGDGYTF. The CDR3 nucleotides are TGTGCCTGGAGTAGGAACAGAGGAGATGGCTACACCTTC.

The chain is built from TRBV19 and TRBJ1-4; no clear D gene. The CDR3 runs 15 residues. V was shortened by 3 bases and J by 8 bases, with 16 bases between the two germline ends. Germline CDR1 reads LNHDA; CDR2 reads SQIVND (reference sequence). The DNA for the CDR3 is TGTGCCAGTAGTATTATTCCCGGTGTTGGAGAAAAACTGTTTTTT. Translated: CASSIIPGVGEKLFF. The full variable domain, its missing parts supplied by reference TRBV19 and TRBJ1-4, is DGGITQSPKYLFRKEGQNVTLSCEQNLNHDAMYWYRQDPGQGLRLIYYSQIVNDFQKGDIAEGYSVSREKKESFPLTVTSAQKNPTAFYLCASSIIPGVGEKLFFGSGTQLSVL.

This chain links TRBV24-1 with TRBJ1-6; D remains unclear. The length of the CDR3 is 15 residues. Trimming stripped 4 bases from V and 6 bases from J, with 12 bases between. Germline CDR1 KGHDR, CDR2 SFDVKD. The CDR3 bases are TGTGCCACCAGTGAGTCGGCACCTTCTAATTCACCCCTCCACTTT. Amino acids: CATSESAPSNSPLHF.

A single count supports this clone. The J gene is TRBJ2-3, the V gene TRBV9; D unresolved. V was pared by 0 bases and J by 2 bases, with 10 bases between. The CDR3 covers 15 residues. CDR1 and CDR2 from the germline V gene are SGDLS and YYNGEE. CDR3 coding DNA: TGTGCCAGCAGCGTAGGGCAGCGAAACACAGATACGCAGTATTTT. Translating it yields CASSVGQRNTDTQYF.

The chain couples TRBV5-1 to TRBJ1-2; possibly TRBD1 for D (6 bases). The germline V and J ends were trimmed by 0 bases and 2 bases, with 8 bases remaining between them. The CDR3 has 14 residues. Germline CDR1 SGHRS, CDR2 YFSETQ. CDR3 sequence (DNA): TGCGCCAGCAGCTTGGAGGGGGTCAACTATGGCTACACCTTC. Translation: CASSLEGVNYGYTF.

The CDR3 bases are TGTGCCAGCAGACAGGGCTCTGGAAACACCATATATTTT. Its protein is CASRQGSGNTIYF. The J gene is TRBJ1-3, the V gene TRBV2, with a tentative D call TRBD1 (6 bases). Germline lookup yields CDR1 SNHLY and CDR2 FYNNEI. The CDR3 runs to 13 residues. The V end lost 6 bases, the J end lost 0 bases, and 6 bases lay between the germline ends.

The chain recombines TRBV27 with TRBJ2-5; D is perhaps TRBD1 or TRBD2 (6 bases each). The CDR3 spans 13 residues. V dropped 6 bases and J dropped 3 bases, with 11 bases sitting between them. CDR1 MNHEY and CDR2 SMNVEV come from the germline V gene (reference sequence). DNA of the CDR3: TGTGCCAGCAGGGGGGGCCTAAAAGAGACCCAGTACTTC. The encoded protein is CASRGGLKETQYF.